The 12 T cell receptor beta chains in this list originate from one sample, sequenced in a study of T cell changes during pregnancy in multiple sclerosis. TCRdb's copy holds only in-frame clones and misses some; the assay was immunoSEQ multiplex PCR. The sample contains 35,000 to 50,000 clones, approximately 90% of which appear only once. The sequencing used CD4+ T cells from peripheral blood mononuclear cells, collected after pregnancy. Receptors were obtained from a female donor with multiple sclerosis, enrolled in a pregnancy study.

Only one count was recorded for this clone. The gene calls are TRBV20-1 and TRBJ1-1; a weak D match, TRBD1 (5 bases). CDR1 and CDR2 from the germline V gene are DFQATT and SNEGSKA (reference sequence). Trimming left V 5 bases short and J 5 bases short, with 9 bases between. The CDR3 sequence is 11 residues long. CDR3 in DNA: TGCAGTGCTCCAGGGTTGACTGAAGCTTTCTTT. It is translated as CSAPGLTEAFF.

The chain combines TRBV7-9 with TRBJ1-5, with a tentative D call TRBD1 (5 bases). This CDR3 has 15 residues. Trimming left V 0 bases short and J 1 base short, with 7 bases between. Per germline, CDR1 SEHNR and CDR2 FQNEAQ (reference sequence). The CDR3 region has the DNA TGTGCCAGCAGCTTAGCAGGGGTGAGCAATCAGCCCCAGCATTTT. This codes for CASSLAGVSNQPQHF.

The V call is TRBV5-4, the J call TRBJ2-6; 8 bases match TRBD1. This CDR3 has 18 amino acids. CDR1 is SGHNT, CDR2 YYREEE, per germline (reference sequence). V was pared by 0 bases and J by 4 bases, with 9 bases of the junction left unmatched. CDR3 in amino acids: CASSLGGQGARGANVLTF. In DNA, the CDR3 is TGTGCCAGCAGCTTGGGAGGCCAGGGGGCGCGGGGGGCCAACGTCCTGACTTTC.

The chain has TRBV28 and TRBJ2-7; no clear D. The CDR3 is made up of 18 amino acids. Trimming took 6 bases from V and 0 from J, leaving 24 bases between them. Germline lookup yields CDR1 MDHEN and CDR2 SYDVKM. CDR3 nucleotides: TGTGCCAGCAGCCCCTCGTTAACGAGGCCGTCTAACTCCTACGAGCAGTACTTC. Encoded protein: CASSPSLTRPSNSYEQYF.

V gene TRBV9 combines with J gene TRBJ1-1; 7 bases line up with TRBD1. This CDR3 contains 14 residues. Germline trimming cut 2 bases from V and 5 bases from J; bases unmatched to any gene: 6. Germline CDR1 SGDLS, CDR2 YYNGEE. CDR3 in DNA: TGTGCCAGCAGCGTTAATTTCAGGGGGACTGAAGCTTTCTTT. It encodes CASSVNFRGTEAFF.

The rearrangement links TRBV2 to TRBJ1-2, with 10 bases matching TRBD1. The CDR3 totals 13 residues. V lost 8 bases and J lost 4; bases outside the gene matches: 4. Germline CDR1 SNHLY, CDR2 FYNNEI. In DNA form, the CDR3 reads TGTGCCAGCCCCCGGGACAGGGGCTATGGCTACACCTTC. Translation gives CASPRDRGYGYTF. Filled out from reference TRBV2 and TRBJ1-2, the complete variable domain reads EPEVTQTPSHQVTQMGQEVILRCVPISNHLYFYWYRQILGQKVEFLVSFYNNEISEKSEIFDDQFSVERPDGSNFTLKIRSTKLEDSAMYFCASPRDRGYGYTFGSGTRLTVV.

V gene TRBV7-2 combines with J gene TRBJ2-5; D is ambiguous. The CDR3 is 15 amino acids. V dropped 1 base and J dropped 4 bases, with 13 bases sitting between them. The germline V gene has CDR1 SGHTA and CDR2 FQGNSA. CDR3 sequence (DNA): TGTGCCAGCAGCTTAGAGTTCTTAGTGCGAGAGACCCAGTACTTC. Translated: CASSLEFLVRETQYF.

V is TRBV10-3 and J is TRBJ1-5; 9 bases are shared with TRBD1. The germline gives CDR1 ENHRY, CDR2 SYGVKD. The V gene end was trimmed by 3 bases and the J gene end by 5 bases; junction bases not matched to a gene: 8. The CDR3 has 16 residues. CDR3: CAISEGQGSVDQPQHF. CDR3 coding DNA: TGTGCCATCAGTGAAGGACAGGGGTCGGTAGATCAGCCCCAGCATTTT.

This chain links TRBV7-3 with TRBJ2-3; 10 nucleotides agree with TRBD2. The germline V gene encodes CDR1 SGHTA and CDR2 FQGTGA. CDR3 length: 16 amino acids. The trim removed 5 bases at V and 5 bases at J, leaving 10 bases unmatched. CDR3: CASSLSSGSFGDTQYF. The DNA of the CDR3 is TGTGCCAGCAGCCTCTCTAGCGGGAGTTTTGGAGATACGCAGTATTTT.

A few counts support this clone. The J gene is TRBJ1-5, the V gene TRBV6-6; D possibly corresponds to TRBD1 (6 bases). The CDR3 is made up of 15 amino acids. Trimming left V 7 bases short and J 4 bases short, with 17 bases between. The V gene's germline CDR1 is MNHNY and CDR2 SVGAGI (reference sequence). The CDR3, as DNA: TGTGCCAGCACAAGACAGGTCGTTTGGAATCAGCCCCAGCATTTT. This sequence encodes CASTRQVVWNQPQHF.

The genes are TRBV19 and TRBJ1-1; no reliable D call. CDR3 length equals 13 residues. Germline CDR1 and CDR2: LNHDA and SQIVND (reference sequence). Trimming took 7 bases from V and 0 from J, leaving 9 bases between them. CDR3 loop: CASKHIMNTEAFF. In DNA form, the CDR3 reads TGTGCCAGTAAACACATAATGAACACTGAAGCTTTCTTT.

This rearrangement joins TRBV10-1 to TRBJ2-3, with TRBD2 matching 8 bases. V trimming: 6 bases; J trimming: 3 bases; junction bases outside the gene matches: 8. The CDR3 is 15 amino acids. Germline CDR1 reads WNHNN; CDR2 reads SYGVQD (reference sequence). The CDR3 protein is CASRKTSDETDTQYF. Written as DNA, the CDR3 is TGCGCCAGCAGAAAGACTAGCGACGAGACAGATACGCAGTATTTT.